The 9 T cell receptor beta chains below all came from one sample that was sequenced in a study of post-analysis software for immune sequencing data. Unique molecular identifiers featured in each of the TCR beta cDNA libraries. TCRdb re-derived calls from the PCR reads in MiXCR, one entry per CDR3 protein. In the table there are some 690,000 distinct CDR3 sequences, more than 50% of which are singletons. Study-level results: Patients had higher frequencies than controls of a handful of TRBV segments, including TRBV5-6, TRBV5-1 and TRBV20-1.

For these TCRs, the target antigens are not known. The sample comprised blood. The receptor source for this set is a girl aged 2 to 9 with multiple sclerosis.

This clonotype turned up a few times. This chain joins TRBV29-1 and TRBJ1-1, with D tentatively TRBD1 (5 bases). The CDR3 has 13 amino acids. Germline V gene lookup returns CDR1 SQVTM and CDR2 ANQGSEA. Trimming removed 7 bases at V and 5 bases at J, with 17 bases between. In nucleotides, the CDR3 is TGCAGCGCCGCAGGGCCTGGAGGGACTGAAGCTTTCTTT. This codes for CSAAGPGGTEAFF. The whole variable domain, remainder taken from reference TRBV29-1 and TRBJ1-1, is SAVISQKPSRDICQRGTSLTIQCQVDSQVTMMFWYRQQPGQSLTLIATANQGSEATYESGFVIDKFPISRPNLTFSTLTVSNMSPEDSSIYLCSAAGPGGTEAFFGQGTRLTVV.

The chain employs TRBV7-2 and TRBJ2-7; a possible D gene is TRBD1 (5 bases). Germline loops: CDR1 SGHTA, CDR2 FQGNSA. Between the trimmed V and J ends, which lost 5 bases and 6 bases, there was a span of 17 bases. The CDR3 loop spans 14 amino acids. In DNA form, the CDR3 reads TGTGCCAGCAGCCCCGAAGGGGCTAGGCGCGAGCAGTACTTC. This encodes CASSPEGARREQYF.

The chain employs TRBV6-1 and TRBJ2-1; perhaps TRBD1 as D (5 bases). Germline assignment: CDR1 MNHNS and CDR2 SASEGT. The CDR3 totals 15 residues. Trimming removed 5 bases at V and 0 bases at J, with 11 bases between. The CDR3 bases are TGTGCCAGCAGTCGAGGCGACAGCTCCTACAATGAGCAGTTCTTC. As protein: CASSRGDSSYNEQFF.

The J gene is TRBJ2-7, the V gene TRBV25-1; 7 positions agree with TRBD1. V shed 0 bases, J shed 2 bases, and the junction held 10 bases outside the gene matches. CDR3 size: 17 residues. Germline assignment: CDR1 MGHDK and CDR2 SYGVNS. CDR3 sequence (DNA): TGTGCCAGCAGTGAATATATTCAGAGGGACAGTACCTACGAGCAGTACTTC. As protein: CASSEYIQRDSTYEQYF.

The chain couples TRBV6-5 to TRBJ2-5; D gene unclear. The CDR3 covers 14 residues. V lost 4 bases and J lost 5, with 14 bases in between. Germline CDR1 reads MNHEY; CDR2 reads SVGAGI. The CDR3 sequence is CASSSPGLRETQYF. The CDR3 nucleotides are TGTGCCAGCAGTTCCCCTGGCCTACGGGAGACCCAGTACTTC.

The rearrangement uses TRBV20-1 and TRBJ2-5; no clear D. V lost 2 bases to trimming and J lost 5 bases, with 21 bases between them. Germline V gene lookup returns CDR1 DFQATT and CDR2 SNEGSKA (reference sequence). This CDR3 is built from 16 residues. DNA of the CDR3: TGCAGTGCTAGATATTGGGCTAGAGAATCCCGGGAGACCCAGTACTTC. Translation gives CSARYWARESRETQYF.

The CDR3 sequence is CATSDQRGAQETQYF. The CDR3 nucleotides read TGTGCCACCAGTGATCAGCGGGGGGCCCAAGAGACCCAGTACTTC. The gene calls are TRBV24-1 and TRBJ2-5; 9 nucleotides match TRBD2. The germline V gene encodes CDR1 KGHDR and CDR2 SFDVKD. The CDR3 loop spans 15 amino acids. V trimming: 3 bases; J trimming: 1 base; junction bases outside the gene matches: 2.

The chain recombines TRBV20-1 with TRBJ2-3, with unresolved D. Trimming left V 4 bases short and J 4 bases short, with 18 bases between. Germline-derived CDR1 and CDR2 are DFQATT and SNEGSKA (reference sequence). This CDR3 spans 15 amino acids. The CDR3 reads CSAMKGEGWADTQYF. CDR3 nucleotide sequence: TGCAGTGCTATGAAGGGCGAAGGGTGGGCAGATACGCAGTATTTT.

The rearrangement uses TRBV7-2 and TRBJ2-7; TRBD1 aligns across 9 bases. Germline V gives CDR1 SGHTA, CDR2 FQGNSA. The V and J ends lost 1 base and 4 bases, in that order; junction bases with no gene match: 5. This CDR3 is built from 15 residues. CDR3: CASSLDGTGTYEQYF. The CDR3 nucleotides are TGTGCCAGCAGCTTAGATGGGACAGGGACTTACGAGCAGTACTTC.